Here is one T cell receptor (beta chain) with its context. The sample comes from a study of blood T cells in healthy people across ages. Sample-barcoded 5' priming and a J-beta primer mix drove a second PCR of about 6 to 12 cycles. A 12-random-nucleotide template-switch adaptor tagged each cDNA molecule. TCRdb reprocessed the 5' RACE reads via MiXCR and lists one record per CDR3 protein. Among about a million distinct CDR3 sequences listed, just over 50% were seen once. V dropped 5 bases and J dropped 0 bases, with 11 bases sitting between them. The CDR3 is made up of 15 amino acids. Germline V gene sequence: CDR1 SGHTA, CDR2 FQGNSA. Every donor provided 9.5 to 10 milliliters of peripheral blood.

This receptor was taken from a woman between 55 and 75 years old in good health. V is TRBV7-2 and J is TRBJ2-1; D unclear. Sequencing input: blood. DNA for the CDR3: TGTGCCAGCAGCCCCTTAGCATTCTCCTACAATGAGCAGTTCTTC. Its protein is CASSPLAFSYNEQFF.